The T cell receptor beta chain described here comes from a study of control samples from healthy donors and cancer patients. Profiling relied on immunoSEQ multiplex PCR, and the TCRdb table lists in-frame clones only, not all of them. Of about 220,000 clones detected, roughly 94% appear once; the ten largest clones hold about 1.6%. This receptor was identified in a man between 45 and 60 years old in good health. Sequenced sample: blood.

Here the CDR3 reads CASSAGTGGPGDTF. The CDR3 DNA sequence: TGTGCCAGCTCCGCCGGGACAGGGGGCCCAGGTGACACCTTC. The chain links TRBV18 to TRBJ1-2; 12 nucleotides match TRBD1. This CDR3 contains 14 residues. Germline trimming cut 6 bases from V and 12 bases from J; bases unmatched to any gene: 11. From germline, CDR1 is KGHSH and CDR2 LQKENI.